The 7 T cell receptor beta chains below all came from one sample that was sequenced in a study of T cells after yellow fever vaccination (dated by TCRdb to between 2017 and 2020). The library was obtained by 5' RACE. The data were produced on an Illumina NovaSeq 6000. TCRdb itself trimmed the public reads at Q25 with fastp, ran MiXCR and retained productive beta chains. Every entry covers one CDR3 protein and lists the most common genes and DNA from its rows. This sample is represented by 300,000 to 400,000 distinct CDR3 sequences; around 13% of them were singletons. Around 3% of the sample goes to the ten largest clones. The sample's treatment or condition label, decoded: live attenuated yellow fever vaccine strain. The material sequenced was CD4+ T cells sorted from PBMCs, taken 15 days after the yellow fever booster vaccination. The source of these receptors is a man aged 18 to 30 who received the YFV17D yellow fever vaccine.

This clonotype appeared a few times. J is TRBJ2-7 and V is TRBV6-2 or TRBV6-3, with D tentatively TRBD1 (5 bases). The CDR3 consists of 14 residues. The V and J ends lost 8 bases and 3 bases respectively, with 17 bases between them. Germline V gene sequence: CDR1 MNHEY, CDR2 SVGEGT. The CDR3 DNA follows: TGTGCCAGCCAACAGGCGAGCTCCTACTACGAGCAGTACTTC. Translating gives CASQQASSYYEQYF.

This clonotype showed up just a few times. The rearrangement links TRBV18 to TRBJ1-4, with 8 bases identical to TRBD1. CDR1 KGHSH and CDR2 LQKENI come from the germline V gene. V lost 5 bases to trimming and J lost 7 bases; unmatched junction nucleotides: 9. This CDR3 has 15 amino acids. In nucleotides, the CDR3 is TGTGCCAGCTCAGGCCCGGGACAGGCGGGTGAAAAACTGTTTTTT. Translation: CASSGPGQAGEKLFF.

This clonotype came up a few times. This chain connects TRBV20-1 to TRBJ2-3; no definite D call. This CDR3 has 14 amino acids. V lost 0 bases to trimming and J lost 4 bases, with 11 bases between them. The V gene's germline CDR1 is DFQATT and CDR2 SNEGSKA (reference sequence). In DNA form, the CDR3 reads TGCAGTGCTAGAGATCCGGGCCGCTCAGATACGCAGTATTTT. Protein sequence: CSARDPGRSDTQYF.

The CDR3 region is CASRDRGTNTEAFF. In DNA, the CDR3 is TGTGCCAGTAGGGACAGGGGGACTAACACTGAAGCTTTCTTT. The V gene is TRBV19, the J gene TRBJ1-1, with 10 bases fitting TRBD1. In germline, CDR1 is LNHDA, CDR2 SQIVND (reference sequence). V was pared by 6 bases and J by 2 bases, with 3 bases of the junction left unmatched. This CDR3 spans 14 amino acids.

This clonotype was counted between two and nine times. The V gene is TRBV11-2, the J gene TRBJ2-2, with D uncertain. Trimming stripped 0 bases from V and 7 bases from J, with 6 bases between. The germline gives CDR1 SGHAT, CDR2 FQNNGV. CDR3 size: 13 residues. CDR3 DNA: TGTGCCAGCAGCTTAGATCGTGGCGGGGAGCTGTTTTTT. Translation gives CASSLDRGGELFF.

This chain joins TRBV18 and TRBJ2-7, with 7 bases lining up with TRBD1. The CDR3 runs to 14 residues. CDR1 is KGHSH, CDR2 LQKENI, per germline. The junction had 6 bases not matched to a gene; V was cut back by 3 bases and J by 4 bases. The DNA for the CDR3 is TGTGCCAGCTCACCGGGACAGAGAATATACGAGCAGTACTTC. As protein: CASSPGQRIYEQYF.

The chain employs TRBV7-3 and TRBJ2-3, with D possibly matching TRBD2 (7 bases). With 3 bases removed from V and 4 bases from J, the gap between germline ends came to 14 bases. The CDR3 sequence is 15 residues long. The germline V gene has CDR1 SGHTA and CDR2 FQGTGA. CDR3 nucleotide sequence: TGTGCCAGCAGCTTTTTGGGGGGGGCCGCAGATACGCAGTATTTT. Protein product: CASSFLGGAADTQYF.